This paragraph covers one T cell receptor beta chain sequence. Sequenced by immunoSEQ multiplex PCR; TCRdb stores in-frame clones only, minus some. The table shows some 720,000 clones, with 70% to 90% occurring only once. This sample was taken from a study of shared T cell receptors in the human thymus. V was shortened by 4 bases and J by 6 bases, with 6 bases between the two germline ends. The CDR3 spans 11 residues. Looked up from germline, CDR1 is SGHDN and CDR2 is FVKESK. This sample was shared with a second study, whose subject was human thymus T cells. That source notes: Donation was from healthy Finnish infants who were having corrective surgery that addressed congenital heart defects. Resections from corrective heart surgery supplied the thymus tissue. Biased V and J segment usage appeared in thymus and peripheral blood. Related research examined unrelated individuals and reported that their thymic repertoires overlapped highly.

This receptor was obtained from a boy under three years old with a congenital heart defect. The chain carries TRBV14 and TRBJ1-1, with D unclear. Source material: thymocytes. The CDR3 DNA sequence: TGTGCCAGCAGCCGCAGTTCTGAAGCTTTCTTT. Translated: CASSRSSEAFF.